The clone carrying this T cell receptor beta chain came up many times. These data come from a study of T cells in Graves' hyperthyroidism and ophthalmopathy. This CDR3 is built from 16 residues. Trimming removed 6 bases at V and 7 bases at J, with 22 bases between. The CDR3 regions of TCR beta were amplified from RNA transcripts. The TCR CDR3 was amplified in a first-round RT-PCR using the HTBI primer set. MiXCR, run by TCRdb on the multiplex PCR reads, gives a single entry per CDR3 protein. The data contain approximately 380,000 distinct CDR3 sequences, under 20% of them seen just once; the ten biggest clones take up 40%. From less than 13 ml of fresh peripheral blood, PBMCs were isolated.

The V gene is TRBV12-3 or TRBV12-4, the J gene TRBJ1-5, with a possible D match to TRBD1 (6 bases). The specimen was blood. The receptor's source is a man aged 18 to 30 with Graves' ophthalmopathy. CDR3 nucleotide sequence: TGTGCCAGCAGCCCCGACAGGTGGGGCGCGGGGCAGCCCCAGCATTTT. Encoded protein: CASSPDRWGAGQPQHF.